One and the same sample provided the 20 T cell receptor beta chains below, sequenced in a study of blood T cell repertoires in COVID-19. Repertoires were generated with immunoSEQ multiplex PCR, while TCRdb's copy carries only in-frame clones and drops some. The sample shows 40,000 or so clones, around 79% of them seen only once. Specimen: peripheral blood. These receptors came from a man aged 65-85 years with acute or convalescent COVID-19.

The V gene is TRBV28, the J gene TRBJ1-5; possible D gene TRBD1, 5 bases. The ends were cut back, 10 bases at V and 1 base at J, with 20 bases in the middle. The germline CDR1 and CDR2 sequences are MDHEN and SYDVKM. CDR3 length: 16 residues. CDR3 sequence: CATIYDGGGSNQPQHF. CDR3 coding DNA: TGTGCCACCATATATGACGGGGGGGGGAGCAATCAGCCCCAGCATTTT.

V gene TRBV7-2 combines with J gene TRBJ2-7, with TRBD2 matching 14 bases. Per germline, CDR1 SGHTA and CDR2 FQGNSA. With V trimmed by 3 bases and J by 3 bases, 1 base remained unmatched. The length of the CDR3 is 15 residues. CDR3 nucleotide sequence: TGTGCCAGCAGCTTTGGACTAGCGGGGGGCTACGAGCAGTACTTC. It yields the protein CASSFGLAGGYEQYF.

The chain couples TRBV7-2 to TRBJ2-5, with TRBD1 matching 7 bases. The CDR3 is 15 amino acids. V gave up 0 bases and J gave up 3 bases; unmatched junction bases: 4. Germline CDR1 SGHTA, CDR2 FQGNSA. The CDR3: CASSLAGTAEETQYF. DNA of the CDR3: TGTGCCAGCAGCTTAGCCGGGACAGCTGAAGAGACCCAGTACTTC.

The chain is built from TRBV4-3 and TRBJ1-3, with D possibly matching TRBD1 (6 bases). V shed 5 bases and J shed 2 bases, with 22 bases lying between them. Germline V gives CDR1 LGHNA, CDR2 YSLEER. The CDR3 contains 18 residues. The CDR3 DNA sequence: TGCGCCAGCAGCGAATCAGGGGACCTAACACTTACTGGAAACACCATATATTTT. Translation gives CASSESGDLTLTGNTIYF.

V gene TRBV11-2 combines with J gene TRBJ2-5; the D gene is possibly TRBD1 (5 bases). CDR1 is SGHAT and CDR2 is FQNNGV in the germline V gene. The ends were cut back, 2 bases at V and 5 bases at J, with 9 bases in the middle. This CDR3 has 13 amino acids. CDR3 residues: CASSLNRMETQYF. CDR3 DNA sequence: TGTGCCAGCAGCTTAAACAGGATGGAGACCCAGTACTTC. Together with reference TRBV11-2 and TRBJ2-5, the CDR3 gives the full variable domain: EAGVAQSPRYKIIEKRQSVAFWCNPISGHATLYWYQQILGQGPKLLIQFQNNGVVDDSQLPKDRFSAERLKGVDSTLKIQPAKLEDSAVYLCASSLNRMETQYFGPGTRLLVL.

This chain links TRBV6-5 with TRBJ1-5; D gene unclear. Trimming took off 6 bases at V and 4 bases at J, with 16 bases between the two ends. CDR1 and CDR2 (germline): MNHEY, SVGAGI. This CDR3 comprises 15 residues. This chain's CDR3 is CASSPAAFRNQPQHF. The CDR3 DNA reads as TGTGCCAGCAGCCCCGCCGCCTTTCGGAATCAGCCCCAGCATTTT.

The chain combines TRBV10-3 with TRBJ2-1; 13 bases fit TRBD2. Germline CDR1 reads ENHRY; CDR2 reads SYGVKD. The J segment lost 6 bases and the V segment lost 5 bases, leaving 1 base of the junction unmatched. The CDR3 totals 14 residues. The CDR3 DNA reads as TGTGCCATCAGTACTAGCGGGAGGGGCAATGAGCAGTTCTTC. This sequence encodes CAISTSGRGNEQFF.

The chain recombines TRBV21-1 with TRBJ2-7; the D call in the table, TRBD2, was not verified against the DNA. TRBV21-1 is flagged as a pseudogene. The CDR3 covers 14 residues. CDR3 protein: CASSPRLAGSEQYF. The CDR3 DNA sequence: TGTGCCAGCAGCCCGCGACTAGCGGGAAGCGAGCAGTACTTC.

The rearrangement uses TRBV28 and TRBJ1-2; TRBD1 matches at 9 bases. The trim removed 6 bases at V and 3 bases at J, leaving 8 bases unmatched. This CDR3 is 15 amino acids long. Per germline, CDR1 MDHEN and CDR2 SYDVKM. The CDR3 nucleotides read TGTGCCAGCAGCCAAAGGGACAGGGCCGACTATGGCTACACCTTC. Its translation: CASSQRDRADYGYTF.

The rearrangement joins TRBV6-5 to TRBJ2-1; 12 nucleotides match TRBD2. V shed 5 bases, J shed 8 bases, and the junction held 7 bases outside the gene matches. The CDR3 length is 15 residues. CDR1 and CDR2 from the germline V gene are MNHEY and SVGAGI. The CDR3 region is CASSPLAGGIDEQFF. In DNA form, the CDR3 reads TGTGCCAGCAGTCCGCTAGCGGGAGGGATCGATGAGCAGTTCTTC.

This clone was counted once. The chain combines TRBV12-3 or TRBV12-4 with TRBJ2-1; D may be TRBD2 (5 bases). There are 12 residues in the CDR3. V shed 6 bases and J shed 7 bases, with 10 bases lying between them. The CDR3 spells CASSPRRNEQFF. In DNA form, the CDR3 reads TGTGCCAGCAGCCCCCGGAGGAATGAGCAGTTCTTC.

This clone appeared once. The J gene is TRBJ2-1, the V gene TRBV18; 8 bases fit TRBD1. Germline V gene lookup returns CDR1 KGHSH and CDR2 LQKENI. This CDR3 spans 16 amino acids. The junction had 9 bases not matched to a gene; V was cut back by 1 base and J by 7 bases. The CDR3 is CASSPRGTGGGNEQFF. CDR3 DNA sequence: TGTGCCAGCTCACCACGAGGGACAGGTGGGGGAAATGAGCAGTTCTTC.

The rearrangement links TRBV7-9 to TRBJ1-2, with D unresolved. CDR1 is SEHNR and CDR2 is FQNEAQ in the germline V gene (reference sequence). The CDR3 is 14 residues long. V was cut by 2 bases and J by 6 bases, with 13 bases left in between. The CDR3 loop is CASSLSLEVNGYTF. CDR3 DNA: TGTGCCAGCAGCTTAAGTTTGGAGGTCAATGGCTACACCTTC. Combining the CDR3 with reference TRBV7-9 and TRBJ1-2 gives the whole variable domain DTGVSQNPRHKITKRGQNVTFRCDPISEHNRLYWYRQTLGQGPEFLTYFQNEAQLEKSRLLSDRFSAERPKGSFSTLEIQRTEQGDSAMYLCASSLSLEVNGYTFGSGTRLTVV.

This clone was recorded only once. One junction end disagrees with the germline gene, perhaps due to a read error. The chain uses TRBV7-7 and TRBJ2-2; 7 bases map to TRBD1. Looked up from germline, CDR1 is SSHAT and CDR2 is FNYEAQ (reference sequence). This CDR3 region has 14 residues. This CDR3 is CASSPGGPPGELFF. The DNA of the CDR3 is TGTGCTAGCAGCCCAGGGGGTCCTCCCGGGGAGCTGTTTTTT.

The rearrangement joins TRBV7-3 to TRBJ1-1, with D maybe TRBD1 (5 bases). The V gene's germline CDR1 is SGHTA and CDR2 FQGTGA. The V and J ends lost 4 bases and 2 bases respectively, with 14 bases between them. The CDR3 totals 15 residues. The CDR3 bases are TGTGCCAGCAGCTCCCCGGGGGTGGGCAACACTGAAGCTTTCTTT. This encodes CASSSPGVGNTEAFF.

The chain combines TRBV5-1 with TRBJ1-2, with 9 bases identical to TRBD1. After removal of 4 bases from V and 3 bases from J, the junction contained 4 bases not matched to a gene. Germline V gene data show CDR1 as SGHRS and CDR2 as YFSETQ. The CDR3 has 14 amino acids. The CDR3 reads CASSEGQGDYGYTF. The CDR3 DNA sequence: TGCGCCAGCAGCGAGGGACAGGGCGACTATGGCTACACCTTC.

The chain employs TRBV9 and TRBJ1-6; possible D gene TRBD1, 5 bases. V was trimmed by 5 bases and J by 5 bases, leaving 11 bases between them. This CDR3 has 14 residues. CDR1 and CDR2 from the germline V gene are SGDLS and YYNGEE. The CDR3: CASSPGVDNSPLHF. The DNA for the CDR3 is TGTGCCAGCAGTCCGGGGGTAGATAATTCACCCCTCCACTTT.

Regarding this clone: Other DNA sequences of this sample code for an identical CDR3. The CDR3 region has the DNA TGTGCCAGCAGCTTAGGGCAGGGGAGCCCCTACGAGCAGTACTTC. Its translation: CASSLGQGSPYEQYF. The rearrangement uses TRBV11-2 and TRBJ2-7; the D gene is possibly TRBD1 (6 bases). The V gene lost 1 base and the J gene lost 2 bases, with 12 bases spanning the gap. CDR1 is SGHAT and CDR2 is FQNNGV in the germline V gene. The CDR3 is made up of 15 amino acids.

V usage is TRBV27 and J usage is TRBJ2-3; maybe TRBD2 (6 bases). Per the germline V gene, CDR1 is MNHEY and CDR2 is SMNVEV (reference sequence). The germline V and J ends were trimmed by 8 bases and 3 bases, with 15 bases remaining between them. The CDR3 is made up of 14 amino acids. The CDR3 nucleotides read TGTGCCAGCCGTGGCGGGATCCGGACAGATACGCAGTATTTT. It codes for CASRGGIRTDTQYF.

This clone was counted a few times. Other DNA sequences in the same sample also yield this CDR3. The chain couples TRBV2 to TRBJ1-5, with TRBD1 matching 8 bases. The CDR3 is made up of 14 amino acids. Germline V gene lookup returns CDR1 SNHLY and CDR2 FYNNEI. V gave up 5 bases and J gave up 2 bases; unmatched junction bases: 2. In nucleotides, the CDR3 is TGTGCCAGCAGTTTGGGACAGGGCAATCAGCCCCAGCATTTT. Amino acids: CASSLGQGNQPQHF.